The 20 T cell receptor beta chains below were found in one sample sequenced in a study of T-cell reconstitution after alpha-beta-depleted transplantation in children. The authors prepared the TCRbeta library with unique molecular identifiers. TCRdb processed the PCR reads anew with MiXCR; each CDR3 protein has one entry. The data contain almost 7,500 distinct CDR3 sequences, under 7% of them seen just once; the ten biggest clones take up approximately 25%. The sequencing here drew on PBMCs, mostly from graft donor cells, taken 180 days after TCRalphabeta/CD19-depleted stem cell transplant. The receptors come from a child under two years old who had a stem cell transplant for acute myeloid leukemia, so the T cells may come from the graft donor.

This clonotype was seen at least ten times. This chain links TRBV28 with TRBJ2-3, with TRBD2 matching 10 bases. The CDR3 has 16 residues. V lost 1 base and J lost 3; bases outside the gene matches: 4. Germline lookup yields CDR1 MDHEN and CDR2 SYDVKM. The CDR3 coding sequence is TGTGCCAGCAGTTTATTAGCGGGAGGTACGACAGATACGCAGTATTTT. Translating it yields CASSLLAGGTTDTQYF.

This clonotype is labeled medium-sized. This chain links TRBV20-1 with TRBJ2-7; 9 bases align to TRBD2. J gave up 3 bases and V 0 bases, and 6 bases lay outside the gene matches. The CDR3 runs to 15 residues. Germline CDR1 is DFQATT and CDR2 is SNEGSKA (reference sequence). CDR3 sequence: CSARDPSGRIYEQYF. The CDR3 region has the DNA TGCAGTGCTAGAGACCCGAGCGGGAGGATCTACGAGCAGTACTTC.

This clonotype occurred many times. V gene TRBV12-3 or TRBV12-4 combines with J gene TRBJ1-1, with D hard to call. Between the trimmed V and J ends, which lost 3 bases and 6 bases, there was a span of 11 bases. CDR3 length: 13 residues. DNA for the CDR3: TGTGCCAGCAGTTTTGGGGTAAGATCTGAAGCTTTCTTT. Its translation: CASSFGVRSEAFF.

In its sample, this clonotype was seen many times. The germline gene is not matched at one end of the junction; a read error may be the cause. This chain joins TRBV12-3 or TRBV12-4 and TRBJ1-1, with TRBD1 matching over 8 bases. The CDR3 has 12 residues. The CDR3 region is CASRMAGGLGSF. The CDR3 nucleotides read TGTGCCAGCAGAATGGCAGGGGGCTTGGGATCCTTT.

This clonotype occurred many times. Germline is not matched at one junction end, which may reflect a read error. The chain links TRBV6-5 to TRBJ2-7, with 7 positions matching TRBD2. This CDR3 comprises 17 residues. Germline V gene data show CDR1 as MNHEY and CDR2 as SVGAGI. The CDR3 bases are TGTGCCAGCAGTTACCCCCCCGGGGGAGGGAACTCCTACGAGCAGCACTTC. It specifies CASSYPPGGGNSYEQHF.

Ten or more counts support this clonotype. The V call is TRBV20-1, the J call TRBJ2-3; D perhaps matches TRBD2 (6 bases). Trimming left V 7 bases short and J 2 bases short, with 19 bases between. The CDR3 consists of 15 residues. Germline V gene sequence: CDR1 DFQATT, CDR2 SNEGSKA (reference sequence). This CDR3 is CSVNGGKRVTDTQYF. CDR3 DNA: TGCAGTGTTAACGGCGGGAAGAGGGTCACAGATACGCAGTATTTT.

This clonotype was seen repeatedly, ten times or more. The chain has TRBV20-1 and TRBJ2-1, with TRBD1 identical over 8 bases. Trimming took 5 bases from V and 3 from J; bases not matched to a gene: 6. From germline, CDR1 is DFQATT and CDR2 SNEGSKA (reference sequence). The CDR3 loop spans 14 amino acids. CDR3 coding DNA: TGCAGTGCTGGGGGCAGGGGGCTCTACAATGAGCAGTTCTTC. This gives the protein CSAGGRGLYNEQFF.

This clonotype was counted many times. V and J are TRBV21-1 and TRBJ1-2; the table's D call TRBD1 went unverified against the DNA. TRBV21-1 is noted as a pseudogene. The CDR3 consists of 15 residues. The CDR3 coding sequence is TGTGCCAGCAGCCCCGGGGACAGGGGGCTCTATGGCTACACCTTC. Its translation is CASSPGDRGLYGYTF.

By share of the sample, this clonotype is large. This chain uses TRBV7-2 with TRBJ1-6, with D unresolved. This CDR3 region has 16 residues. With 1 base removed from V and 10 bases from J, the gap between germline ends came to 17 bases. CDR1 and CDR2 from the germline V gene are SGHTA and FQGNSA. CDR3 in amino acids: CASSLVGVGPGSPLHF. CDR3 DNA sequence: TGTGCCAGCAGCTTAGTGGGTGTCGGACCGGGGTCACCCCTCCACTTT. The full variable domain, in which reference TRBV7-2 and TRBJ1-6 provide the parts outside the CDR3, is GAGVSQSPSNKVTEKGKDVELRCDPISGHTALYWYRQSLGQGLEFLIYFQGNSAPDKSGLPSDRFSAERTGGSVSTLTIQRTQQEDSAVYLCASSLVGVGPGSPLHFGNGTRLTVT.

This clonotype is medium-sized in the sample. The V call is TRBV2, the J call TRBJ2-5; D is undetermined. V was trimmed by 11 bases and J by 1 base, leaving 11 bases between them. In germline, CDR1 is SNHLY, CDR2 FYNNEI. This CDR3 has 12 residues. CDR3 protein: CAGALLQETQYF. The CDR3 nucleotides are TGTGCCGGAGCACTCCTCCAAGAGACCCAGTACTTC.

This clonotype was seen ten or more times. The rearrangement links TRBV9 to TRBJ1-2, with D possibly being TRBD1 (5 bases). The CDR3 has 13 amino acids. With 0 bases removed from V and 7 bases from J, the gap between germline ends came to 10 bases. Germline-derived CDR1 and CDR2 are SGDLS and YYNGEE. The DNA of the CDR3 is TGTGCCAGCAGCGTAGTTGGGGGGTTTGGCTACACCTTC. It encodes CASSVVGGFGYTF.

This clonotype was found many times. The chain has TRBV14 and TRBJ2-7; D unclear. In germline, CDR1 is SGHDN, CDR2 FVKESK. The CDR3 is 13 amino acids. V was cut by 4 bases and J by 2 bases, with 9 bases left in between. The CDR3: CASSRAAAYEQYF. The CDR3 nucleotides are TGTGCCAGCAGCCGGGCAGCCGCCTACGAGCAGTACTTC.

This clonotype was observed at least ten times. CDR3 residues: CASSQEFRETLAGGPVYF. CDR3 nucleotides: TGCGCCAGCAGCCAAGAATTCAGGGAGACGTTGGCGGGAGGCCCGGTTTACTTC. The V gene is TRBV4-1, the J gene TRBJ2-7; 8 nucleotides line up with TRBD2. The CDR3 is 18 amino acids. Germline CDR1 reads MGHRA; CDR2 reads YSYEKL. The J segment lost 13 bases and the V segment lost 0 bases, leaving 23 bases of the junction unmatched.

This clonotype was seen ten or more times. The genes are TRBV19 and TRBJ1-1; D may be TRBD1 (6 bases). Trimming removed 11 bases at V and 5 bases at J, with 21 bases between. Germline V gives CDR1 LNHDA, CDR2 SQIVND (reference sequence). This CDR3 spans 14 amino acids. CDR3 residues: CAAGTRGRGTEAFF. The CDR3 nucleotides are TGTGCCGCGGGTACCCGGGGGCGCGGTACTGAAGCTTTCTTT.

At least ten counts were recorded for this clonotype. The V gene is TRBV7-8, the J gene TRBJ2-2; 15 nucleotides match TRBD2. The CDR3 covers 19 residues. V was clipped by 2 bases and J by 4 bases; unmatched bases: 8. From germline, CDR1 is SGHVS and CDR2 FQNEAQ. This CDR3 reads CASSLLGLAGGPSTGELFF. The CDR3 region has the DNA TGTGCCAGCAGCTTACTAGGACTAGCGGGAGGGCCGTCCACCGGGGAGCTGTTTTTT.

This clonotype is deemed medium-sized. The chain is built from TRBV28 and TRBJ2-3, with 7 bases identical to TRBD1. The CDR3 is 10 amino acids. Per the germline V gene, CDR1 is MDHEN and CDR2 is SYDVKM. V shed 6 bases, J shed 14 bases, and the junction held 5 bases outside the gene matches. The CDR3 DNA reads TGTGCCAGCAGCAGAGGACAGGTGTATTTT. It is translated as CASSRGQVYF.

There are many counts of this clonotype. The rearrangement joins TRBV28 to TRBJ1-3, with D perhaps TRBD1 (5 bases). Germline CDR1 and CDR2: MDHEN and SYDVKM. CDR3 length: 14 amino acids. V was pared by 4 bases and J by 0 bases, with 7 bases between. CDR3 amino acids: CASSSGGSGNTIYF. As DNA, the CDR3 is TGTGCCAGCAGTTCGGGGGGCTCTGGAAACACCATATATTTT.

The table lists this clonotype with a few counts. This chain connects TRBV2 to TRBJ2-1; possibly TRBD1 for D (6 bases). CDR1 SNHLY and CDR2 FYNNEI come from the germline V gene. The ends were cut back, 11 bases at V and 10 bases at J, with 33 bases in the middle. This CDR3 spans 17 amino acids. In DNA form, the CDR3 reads TGTGCCTTCAGCCGATTGGGGGCTATGGACCCGACAGGCGAGCAGTTCTTC. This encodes CAFSRLGAMDPTGEQFF.

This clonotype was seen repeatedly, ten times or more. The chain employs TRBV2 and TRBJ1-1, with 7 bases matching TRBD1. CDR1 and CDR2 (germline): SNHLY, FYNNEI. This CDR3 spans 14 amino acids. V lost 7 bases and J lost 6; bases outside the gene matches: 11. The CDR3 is CASISGQSNAEAFF. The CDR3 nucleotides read TGTGCCAGCATCTCGGGACAGTCCAACGCTGAAGCTTTCTTT.

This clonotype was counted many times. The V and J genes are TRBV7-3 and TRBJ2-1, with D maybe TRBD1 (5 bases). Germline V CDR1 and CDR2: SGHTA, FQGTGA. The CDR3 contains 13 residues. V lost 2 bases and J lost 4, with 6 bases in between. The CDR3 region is CASSLDRYNEQFF. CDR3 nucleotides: TGTGCCAGCAGCTTAGACAGATACAATGAGCAGTTCTTC. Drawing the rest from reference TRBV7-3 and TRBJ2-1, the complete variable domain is GAGVSQTPSNKVTEKGKYVELRCDPISGHTALYWYRQSLGQGPEFLIYFQGTGAADDSGLPNDRFFAVRPEGSVSTLKIQRTERGDSAVYLCASSLDRYNEQFFGPGTRLTVL.